These 16 T cell receptor beta chains originate from one sample sequenced in a study of T cell responses to AZD1222 COVID-19 vaccine. Sequencing used immunoSEQ multiplex PCR; TCRdb keeps in-frame clones, though not all of them. The sample carries tens of thousands of clones, 92% recorded once. The sample here was peripheral blood, taken on day 0 of AZD1222 vaccination. These receptors came from an adult in good health.

The chain has TRBV28 and TRBJ2-7; D uncertain. This CDR3 spans 13 amino acids. Per the germline V gene, CDR1 is MDHEN and CDR2 is SYDVKM. Trimming took off 6 bases at V and 7 bases at J, with 16 bases between the two ends. CDR3 nucleotides: TGTGCCAGCAGACCCTCATACACGCGGGAGCAGTACTTC. Its protein product is CASRPSYTREQYF.

V is TRBV7-2 and J is TRBJ2-1; TRBD2 matches at 12 bases. Germline assignment: CDR1 SGHTA and CDR2 FQGNSA. CDR3 size: 14 residues. The V segment lost 5 bases and the J segment 8 bases; nucleotides outside the gene matches: 4. The chain's CDR3 is CASSTRLAGDEQFF. CDR3 in DNA: TGTGCCAGCAGCACCCGACTAGCGGGAGATGAGCAGTTCTTC. Filled out from reference TRBV7-2 and TRBJ2-1, the complete variable domain reads GAGVSQSPSNKVTEKGKDVELRCDPISGHTALYWYRQSLGQGLEFLIYFQGNSAPDKSGLPSDRFSAERTGGSVSTLTIQRTQQEDSAVYLCASSTRLAGDEQFFGPGTRLTVL.

The CDR3 bases are TGTGCCACCTTCGGGGGCTACGAGCAGTACTTC. Protein: CATFGGYEQYF. V and J are TRBV2 and TRBJ2-7; maybe TRBD2 (6 bases). Trimming pared 10 bases from V and 3 bases from J, leaving 10 bases between. This CDR3 is 11 amino acids long. Germline V gene data show CDR1 as SNHLY and CDR2 as FYNNEI.

CDR3 coding DNA: TGTGCTAGTGGTTTGTGGCCCCCGGGAAACACCATATATTTT. Encoded protein: CASGLWPPGNTIYF. The chain links TRBV12-5 to TRBJ1-3; D ambiguous. The CDR3 runs to 14 residues. CDR1 and CDR2 (germline): LGHNT, FRNRAP. Trimming cost V 2 bases and J 4 bases, with 9 bases left between them. The whole variable domain, remainder taken from reference TRBV12-5 and TRBJ1-3, is DARVTQTPRHKVTEMGQEVTMRCQPILGHNTVFWYRQTMMQGLELLAYFRNRAPLDDSGMPKDRFSAEMPDATLATLKIQPSEPRDSAVYFCASGLWPPGNTIYFGEGSWLTVV.

This sequence joins TRBV29-1 and TRBJ2-7, with 9 bases that match TRBD1. The CDR3 is 13 amino acids. V was clipped by 2 bases and J by 3 bases; unmatched bases: 2. The germline V gene encodes CDR1 SQVTM and CDR2 ANQGSEA. The CDR3 sequence is CSVETGGGYEQYF. The CDR3, as DNA: TGCAGCGTTGAAACAGGGGGCGGCTACGAGCAGTACTTC.

J is TRBJ2-2 and V is TRBV6-5; tentative D call: TRBD1 (6 bases). Germline V CDR1 and CDR2: MNHEY, SVGAGI. V was cut by 2 bases and J by 8 bases, with 12 bases left in between. The CDR3 loop spans 14 amino acids. The chain's CDR3 is CASSYQYRVGELFF. The CDR3 DNA is TGTGCCAGCAGTTACCAATACAGGGTTGGGGAGCTGTTTTTT.

The rearrangement uses TRBV4-2 and TRBJ2-7; 11 bases match TRBD2. CDR1 is LGHNA and CDR2 is YNFKEQ in the germline V gene. The CDR3 runs 15 residues. Trimming took 1 base from V and 7 from J; bases not matched to a gene: 6. The chain's CDR3 is CASSQVIAGGREQYF. As DNA, the CDR3 is TGTGCCAGCAGCCAAGTCATAGCGGGAGGGCGTGAGCAGTACTTC.

The chain links TRBV30 to TRBJ1-1; D not resolved. This CDR3 spans 12 amino acids. V was clipped by 0 bases and J by 8 bases, with 10 bases between them. Germline V lookup: CDR1 GTSNPN, CDR2 SVGIG (reference sequence). The CDR3 nucleotides are TGTGCCTGGAGTGTACAAGGGAGGGAAGCTTTCTTT. Translating gives CAWSVQGREAFF.

The CDR3 bases are TGTGCCAGCAGTTCCCGACAGGACGAAGCTTTCTTT. It translates to CASSSRQDEAFF. The chain links TRBV6-5 to TRBJ1-1, with TRBD1 as a possible D gene (6 bases). Germline lookup yields CDR1 MNHEY and CDR2 SVGAGI. V was pared by 4 bases and J by 8 bases, with 11 bases between. This CDR3 spans 12 amino acids.

The chain uses TRBV2 and TRBJ2-3; possible D gene TRBD2, 5 bases. CDR1 and CDR2 (germline): SNHLY, FYNNEI. V lost 7 bases and J lost 0, with 11 bases in between. This CDR3 has 14 residues. This chain's CDR3 is CASIRSSSTDTQYF. The CDR3 nucleotides are TGTGCCAGCATACGATCTAGCAGCACAGATACGCAGTATTTT.

The V and J genes are TRBV28 and TRBJ2-1, with D possibly TRBD1 on 7 matching bases. Per germline, CDR1 MDHEN and CDR2 SYDVKM. The CDR3 extends over 15 amino acids. V was trimmed by 5 bases and J by 2 bases, leaving 13 bases between them. CDR3 amino acids: CASSARDRAYNEQFF. The CDR3 DNA sequence: TGTGCCAGCAGTGCGCGGGACAGAGCCTACAATGAGCAGTTCTTC.

The V call is TRBV5-4, the J call TRBJ2-2; D call uncertain. CDR1 is SGHNT and CDR2 is YYREEE in the germline V gene (reference sequence). Trimming pared 4 bases from V and 6 bases from J, leaving 13 bases between. The CDR3 length is 14 residues. CDR3 coding DNA: TGTGCCAGCAGCCTCGGAGTCTCTGCCGGGGAGCTGTTTTTT. Residues: CASSLGVSAGELFF. Variable domain in full (rest from reference TRBV5-4 and TRBJ2-2): ETGVTQSPTHLIKTRGQQVTLRCSSQSGHNTVSWYQQALGQGPQFIFQYYREEENGRGNFPPRFSGLQFPNYSSELNVNALELDDSALYLCASSLGVSAGELFFGEGSRLTVL.

This clone was detected once. The V gene is TRBV6-2 or TRBV6-3, the J gene TRBJ2-5; D ambiguous. CDR3 length: 12 residues. V gave up 4 bases and J gave up 6 bases, with 9 bases separating them. CDR1 is MNHEY, CDR2 SVGEGT, per germline. CDR3 sequence reads: CASSSPGQTQYF. In DNA, the CDR3 is TGTGCCAGCAGTTCCCCCGGGCAGACCCAGTACTTC.

The chain recombines TRBV18 with TRBJ2-1; a possible D gene is TRBD2 (6 bases). Germline CDR1 reads KGHSH; CDR2 reads LQKENI. This CDR3 has 13 amino acids. The V end was cut by 4 bases, the J end by 3 bases, with 7 bases between. The CDR3: CASSLGLYNEQFF. The CDR3 DNA is TGTGCCAGCTCACTGGGACTCTACAATGAGCAGTTCTTC.

The V and J genes are TRBV4-3 and TRBJ2-1, with TRBD1 as a possible D gene (6 bases). Germline V lookup: CDR1 LGHNA, CDR2 YSLEER. The CDR3 has 18 amino acids. Trimming left V 0 bases short and J 9 bases short, with 24 bases between. In DNA, the CDR3 is TGCGCCAGCAGCCAAGATACGGGGTTCCGTTCGGCCAGGGGTGAGCAGTTCTTC. Translated: CASSQDTGFRSARGEQFF.

The chain carries TRBV19 and TRBJ1-5, with D perhaps matching TRBD1 (6 bases). Germline V gene sequence: CDR1 LNHDA, CDR2 SQIVND (reference sequence). CDR3 length: 15 amino acids. Between the trimmed V and J ends, which lost 5 bases and 9 bases, there was a span of 20 bases. CDR3: CASSVGDTAERPQHF. In DNA form, the CDR3 reads TGTGCCAGTAGTGTCGGGGACACGGCGGAGAGGCCCCAGCATTTT.